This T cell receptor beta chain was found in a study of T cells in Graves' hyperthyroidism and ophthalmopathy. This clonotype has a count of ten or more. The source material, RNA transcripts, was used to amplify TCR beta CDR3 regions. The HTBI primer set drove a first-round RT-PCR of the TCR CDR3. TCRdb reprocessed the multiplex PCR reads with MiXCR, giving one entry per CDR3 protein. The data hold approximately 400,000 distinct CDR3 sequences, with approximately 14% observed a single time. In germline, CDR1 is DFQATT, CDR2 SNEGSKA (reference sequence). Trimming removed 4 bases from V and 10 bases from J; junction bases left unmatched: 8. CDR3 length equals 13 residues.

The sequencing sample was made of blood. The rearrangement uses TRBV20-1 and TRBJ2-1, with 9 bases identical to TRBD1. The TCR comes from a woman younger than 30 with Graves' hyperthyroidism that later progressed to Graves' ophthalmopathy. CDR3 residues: CSATGDRVEEQFF. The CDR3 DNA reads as TGCAGTGCTACTGGGGACAGGGTAGAGGAGCAGTTCTTC.